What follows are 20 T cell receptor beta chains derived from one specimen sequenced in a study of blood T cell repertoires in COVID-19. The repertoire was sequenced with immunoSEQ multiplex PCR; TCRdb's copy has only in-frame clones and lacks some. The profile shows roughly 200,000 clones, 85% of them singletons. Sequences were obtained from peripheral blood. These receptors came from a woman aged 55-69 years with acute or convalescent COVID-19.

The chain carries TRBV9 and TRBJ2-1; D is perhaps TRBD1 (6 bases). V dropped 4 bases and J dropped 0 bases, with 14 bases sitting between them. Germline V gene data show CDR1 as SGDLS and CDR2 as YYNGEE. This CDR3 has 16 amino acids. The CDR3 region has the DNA TGTGCCAGCAGCAGACGTACAGGGTTCTCCTACAATGAGCAGTTCTTC. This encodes CASSRRTGFSYNEQFF.

DNA for the CDR3: TGTGCCAGCAGCCTGGGAAGGGGTGTGATCGGCTACACCTTC. Its protein is CASSLGRGVIGYTF. The chain recombines TRBV28 with TRBJ1-2; the D gene is possibly TRBD1 (5 bases). The V gene's germline CDR1 is MDHEN and CDR2 SYDVKM. This CDR3 has 14 residues. Trimming removed 6 bases from V and 8 bases from J, with 19 bases in between.

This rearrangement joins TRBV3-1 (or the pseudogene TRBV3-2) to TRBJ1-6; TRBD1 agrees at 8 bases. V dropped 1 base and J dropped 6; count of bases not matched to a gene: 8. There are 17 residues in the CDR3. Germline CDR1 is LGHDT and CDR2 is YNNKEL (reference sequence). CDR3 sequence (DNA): TGTGCCAGCAGCCAAGCAGGACAGGGAGGCGGTAATTCACCCCTCCACTTT. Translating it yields CASSQAGQGGGNSPLHF.

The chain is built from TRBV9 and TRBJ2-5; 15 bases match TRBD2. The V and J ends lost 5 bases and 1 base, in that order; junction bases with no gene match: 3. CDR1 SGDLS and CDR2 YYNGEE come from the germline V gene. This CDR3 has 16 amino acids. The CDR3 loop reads CASSGTSGRPQETQYF. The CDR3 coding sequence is TGTGCCAGCAGTGGGACTAGCGGGAGGCCCCAAGAGACCCAGTACTTC.

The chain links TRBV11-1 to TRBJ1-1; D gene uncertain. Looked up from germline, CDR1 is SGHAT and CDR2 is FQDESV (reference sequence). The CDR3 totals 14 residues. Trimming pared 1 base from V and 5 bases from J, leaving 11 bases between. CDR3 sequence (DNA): TGTGCCAGCAGCTTAGAGAGGAGGGATACTGAAGCTTTCTTT. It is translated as CASSLERRDTEAFF. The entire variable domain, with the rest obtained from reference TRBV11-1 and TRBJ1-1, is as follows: EAEVAQSPRYKITEKSQAVAFWCDPISGHATLYWYRQILGQGPELLVQFQDESVVDDSQLPKDRFSAERLKGVDSTLKIQPAELGDSAMYLCASSLERRDTEAFFGQGTRLTVV.

Written as DNA, the CDR3 is TGTGCCAGCAGTTTACGAGCGGGATTCGGGCACGAGCAGTACTTC. Translating gives CASSLRAGFGHEQYF. V is TRBV27 and J is TRBJ2-7; 7 bases map to TRBD2. Germline CDR1 MNHEY, CDR2 SMNVEV (reference sequence). The CDR3 has 15 residues. J was trimmed by 5 bases and V by 2 bases; bases with no gene match: 9.

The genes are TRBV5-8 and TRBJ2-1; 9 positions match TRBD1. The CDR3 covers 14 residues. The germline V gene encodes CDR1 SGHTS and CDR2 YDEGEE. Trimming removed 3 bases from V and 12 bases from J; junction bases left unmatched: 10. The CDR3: CASSSGTGKGWQFF. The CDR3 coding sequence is TGTGCCAGCAGCTCCGGGACAGGGAAAGGATGGCAGTTCTTC.

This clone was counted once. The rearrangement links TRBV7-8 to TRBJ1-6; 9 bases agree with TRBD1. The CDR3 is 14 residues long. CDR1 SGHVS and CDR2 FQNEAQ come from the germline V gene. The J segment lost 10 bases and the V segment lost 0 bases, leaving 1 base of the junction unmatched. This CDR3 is CASSLAGQGSPLHF. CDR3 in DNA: TGTGCCAGCAGCTTAGCGGGACAGGGATCACCCCTCCACTTT.

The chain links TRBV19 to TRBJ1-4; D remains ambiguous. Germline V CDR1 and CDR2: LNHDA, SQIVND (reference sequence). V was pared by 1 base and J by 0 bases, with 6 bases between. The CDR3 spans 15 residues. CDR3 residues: CASSIVGATNEKLFF. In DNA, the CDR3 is TGTGCCAGTAGTATAGTGGGAGCAACTAATGAAAAACTGTTTTTT.

As DNA, the CDR3 is TGCGCCAGCAGCCTCACCGGCACGGACGGGAGGGAGAGCTCCTACAATGAGCAGTTCTTC. The encoded protein is CASSLTGTDGRESSYNEQFF. The rearrangement joins TRBV5-1 to TRBJ2-1, with TRBD2 matching over 8 bases. The J segment lost 0 bases and the V segment lost 4 bases, leaving 18 bases of the junction unmatched. This CDR3 spans 20 amino acids. Germline CDR1 reads SGHRS; CDR2 reads YFSETQ.

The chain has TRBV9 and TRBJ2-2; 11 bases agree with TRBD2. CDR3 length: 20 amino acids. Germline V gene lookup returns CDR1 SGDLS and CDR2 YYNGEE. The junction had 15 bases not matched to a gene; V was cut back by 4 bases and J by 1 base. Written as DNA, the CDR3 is TGTGCCAGCAGCCGACGTGGAGGGACTAGCGGAGAGAGGAACACCGGGGAGCTGTTTTTT. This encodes CASSRRGGTSGERNTGELFF.

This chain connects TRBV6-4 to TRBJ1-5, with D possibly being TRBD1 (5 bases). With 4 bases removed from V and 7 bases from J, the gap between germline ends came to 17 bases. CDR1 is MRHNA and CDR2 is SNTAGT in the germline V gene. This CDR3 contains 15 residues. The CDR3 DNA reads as TGTGCCAGCAGTGTTGTCGGGGGGGGTTCCCAGCCCCAGCATTTT. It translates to CASSVVGGGSQPQHF.

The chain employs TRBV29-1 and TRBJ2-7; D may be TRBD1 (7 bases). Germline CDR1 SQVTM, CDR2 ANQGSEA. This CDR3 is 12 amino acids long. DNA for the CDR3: TGCAGCGTTGAGGTCGCAGGGGGGCGAAAGGACGTC. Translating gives CSVEVAGGRKDV.

The CDR3 DNA reads TGTGCCAGCAGTTACCAGGGCCCGCAGGGCAATCAGCCCCAGCATTTT. This gives the protein CASSYQGPQGNQPQHF. This chain joins TRBV6-5 and TRBJ1-5, with TRBD1 as a possible D gene (5 bases). Per germline, CDR1 MNHEY and CDR2 SVGAGI. With 2 bases removed from V and 2 bases from J, the gap between germline ends came to 13 bases. The CDR3 length is 16 residues.

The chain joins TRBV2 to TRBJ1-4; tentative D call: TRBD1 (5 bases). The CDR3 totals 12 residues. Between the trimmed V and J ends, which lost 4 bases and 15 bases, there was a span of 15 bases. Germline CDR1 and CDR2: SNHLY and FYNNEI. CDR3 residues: CASSGGLGALFF. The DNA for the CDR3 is TGTGCCAGCAGTGGGGGCCTTGGGGCCTTGTTTTTT.

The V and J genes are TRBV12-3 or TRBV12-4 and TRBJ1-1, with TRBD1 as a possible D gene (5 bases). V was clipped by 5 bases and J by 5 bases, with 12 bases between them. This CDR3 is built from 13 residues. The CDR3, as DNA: TGTGCCAGCAGTCGGGGGATTGGGACTGAAGCTTTCTTT. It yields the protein CASSRGIGTEAFF.

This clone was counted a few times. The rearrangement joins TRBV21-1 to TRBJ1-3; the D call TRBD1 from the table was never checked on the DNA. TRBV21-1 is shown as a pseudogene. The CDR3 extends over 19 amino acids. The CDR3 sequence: CASSVRGRGLRRPGNTIYF. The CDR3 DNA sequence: TGTGCCAGCAGCGTGCGCGGCAGGGGGCTAAGGAGGCCTGGAAACACCATATATTTT.

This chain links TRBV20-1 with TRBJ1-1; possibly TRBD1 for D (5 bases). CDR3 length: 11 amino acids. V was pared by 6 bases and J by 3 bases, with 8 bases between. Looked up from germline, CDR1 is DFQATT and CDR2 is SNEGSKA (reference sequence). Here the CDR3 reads CSALGDTEAFF. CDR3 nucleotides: TGCAGTGCCCTAGGGGACACTGAAGCTTTCTTT.

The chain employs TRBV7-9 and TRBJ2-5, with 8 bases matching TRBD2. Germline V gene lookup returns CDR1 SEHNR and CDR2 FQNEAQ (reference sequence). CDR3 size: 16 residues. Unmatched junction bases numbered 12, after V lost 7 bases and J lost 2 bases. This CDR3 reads CASTPSAGGIQETQYF. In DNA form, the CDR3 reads TGTGCCAGCACACCCTCCGCGGGAGGTATACAAGAGACCCAGTACTTC.

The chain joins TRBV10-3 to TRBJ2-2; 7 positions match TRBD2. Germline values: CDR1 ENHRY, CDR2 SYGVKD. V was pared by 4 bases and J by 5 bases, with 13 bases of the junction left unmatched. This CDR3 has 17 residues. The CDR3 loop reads CAISGSQSGMGTGELFF. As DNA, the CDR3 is TGTGCCATCAGTGGGTCCCAGAGCGGGATGGGTACCGGGGAGCTGTTTTTT.